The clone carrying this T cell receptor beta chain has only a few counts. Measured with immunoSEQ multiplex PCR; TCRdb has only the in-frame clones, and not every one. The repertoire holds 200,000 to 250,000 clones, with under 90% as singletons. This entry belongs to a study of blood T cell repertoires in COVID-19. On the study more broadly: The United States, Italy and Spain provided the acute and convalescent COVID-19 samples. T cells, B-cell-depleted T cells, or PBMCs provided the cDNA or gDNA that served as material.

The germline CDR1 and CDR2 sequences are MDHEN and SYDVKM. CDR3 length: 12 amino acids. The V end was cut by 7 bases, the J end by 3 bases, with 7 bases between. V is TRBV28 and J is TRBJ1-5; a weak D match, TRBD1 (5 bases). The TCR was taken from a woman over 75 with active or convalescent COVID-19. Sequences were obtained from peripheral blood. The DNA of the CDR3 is TGTGCCAGCACAGGGCTCAATCAGCCCCAGCATTTT. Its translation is CASTGLNQPQHF.